This passage covers 26 T cell receptor beta chains from one sample sequenced in a study of spatial heterogeneity in lung cancer. TCRdb ran MiXCR on the 5' RACE reads and lists one entry per CDR3 protein. The repertoire includes 85,000 to 100,000 distinct CDR3 sequences, less than 15% of them detected once, and roughly 39% sits in the top ten. This sample's time point: sample taken at primary tumor resection. Tumor, nontumor lung or frozen PBMC supplied whole RNA that was sequenced unsorted. The starting material was PBMCs, obtained at surgery. These TCRs come from a male donor with early-stage non-small cell lung cancer.

The rearrangement links TRBV9 to TRBJ1-6, with D possibly TRBD1 on 5 matching bases. Deletions cut 0 bases from V and 8 bases from J, with 12 bases between. Looked up from germline, CDR1 is SGDLS and CDR2 is YYNGEE. This CDR3 spans 15 amino acids. In DNA, the CDR3 is TGTGCCAGCAGCGTAGGTAACTGGGGGGATTCACCCCTCCACTTT. This codes for CASSVGNWGDSPLHF.

This clonotype was seen a few times. The rearrangement joins TRBV7-9 to TRBJ2-5, with D possibly being TRBD1 (6 bases). CDR1 and CDR2 (germline): SEHNR, FQNEAQ (reference sequence). The CDR3 contains 14 residues. V was clipped by 4 bases and J by 1 base, with 10 bases between them. CDR3 region: CASSYPTGQETQYF. The CDR3 DNA sequence: TGTGCCAGCAGCTATCCGACAGGCCAAGAGACCCAGTACTTC.

This clonotype showed up just a few times. This CDR3 reads CSGTGYTF. Written as DNA, the CDR3 is TGCAGTGGGACGGGCTACACCTTC. This sequence joins TRBV20-1 and TRBJ1-2; no clear D. CDR3 length: 8 residues. Between the trimmed V and J ends, which lost 7 bases and 8 bases, there was a span of 5 bases. Germline CDR1 is DFQATT and CDR2 is SNEGSKA (reference sequence).

In its sample, this clonotype was seen a few times. The rearrangement uses TRBV4-2 and TRBJ2-7; TRBD2 is a possible D gene (6 bases). The V end lost 0 bases, the J end lost 5 bases, and 17 bases lay between the germline ends. The CDR3 sequence is 16 residues long. Germline values: CDR1 LGHNA, CDR2 YNFKEQ. The chain's CDR3 is CASSQDKAGGAHEQYF. CDR3 nucleotide sequence: TGTGCCAGCAGCCAAGATAAAGCGGGCGGGGCCCACGAGCAGTACTTC.

This clonotype was counted only a few times. V gene TRBV12-3 or TRBV12-4 combines with J gene TRBJ2-7; TRBD2 aligns across 8 bases. CDR3 length: 15 amino acids. J was trimmed by 1 base and V by 4 bases; bases with no gene match: 6. The CDR3 DNA reads TGTGCCAGCAGTTCATCGACTAGCGTTTCCTACGAGCAGTACTTC. Its translation is CASSSSTSVSYEQYF.

The chain carries TRBV5-4 and TRBJ2-3; no clear D gene. CDR1 and CDR2 from the germline V gene are SGHNT and YYREEE (reference sequence). V was cut by 1 base and J by 4 bases, with 7 bases left in between. This CDR3 comprises 13 residues. CDR3 protein: CASSLWVSDTQYF. CDR3 bases: TGTGCCAGCAGCTTGTGGGTGTCAGATACGCAGTATTTT.

This sequence joins TRBV28 and TRBJ1-5, with D possibly TRBD1 on 5 matching bases. V was pared by 8 bases and J by 1 base, with 15 bases between. Per the germline V gene, CDR1 is MDHEN and CDR2 is SYDVKM. The length of the CDR3 is 15 residues. CDR3 nucleotide sequence: TGTGCCAGCTCCGCTGGGGGGAGAAGCAATCAGCCCCAGCATTTT. This translates into CASSAGGRSNQPQHF.

This clonotype turned up a few times. The chain carries TRBV18 and TRBJ2-6, with unresolved D. V lost 3 bases to trimming and J lost 4 bases, with 10 bases between them. CDR1 and CDR2 (germline): KGHSH, LQKENI. The CDR3 consists of 15 residues. CDR3 region: CASSPALSGANVLTF. For the CDR3, the DNA is TGTGCCAGCTCACCGGCCCTGTCAGGGGCCAACGTCCTGACTTTC.

In this sample, this clonotype turned up many times. This chain connects TRBV28 to TRBJ2-7; 11 nucleotides match TRBD2. This CDR3 spans 13 amino acids. Germline V lookup: CDR1 MDHEN, CDR2 SYDVKM. V shed 5 bases and J 8 bases; nucleotides not matched to a gene: 5. CDR3 nucleotide sequence: TGTGCCAGCAGTACCCGACTAGCGGGGAAGCAGTACTTC. It yields the protein CASSTRLAGKQYF.

The chain's CDR3 is CASSPSRQGRAFF. CDR3 sequence (DNA): TGTGCCAGCAGCCCTAGTCGGCAGGGTAGAGCTTTCTTT. This chain joins TRBV11-2 and TRBJ1-1; possible D gene TRBD1, 5 bases. V was clipped by 5 bases and J by 10 bases, with 17 bases between them. Germline values: CDR1 SGHAT, CDR2 FQNNGV. This CDR3 is 13 amino acids long.

The chain is built from TRBV2 and TRBJ2-1, with TRBD1 matching over 11 bases. Germline CDR1 SNHLY, CDR2 FYNNEI. The J segment lost 15 bases and the V segment lost 6 bases, leaving 7 bases of the junction unmatched. This CDR3 has 12 amino acids. The CDR3 is CASSGTGTGGFF. The DNA of the CDR3 is TGTGCCAGCAGCGGGACCGGGACAGGGGGGTTCTTC. The full variable domain, rest sourced from reference TRBV2 and TRBJ2-1, is EPEVTQTPSHQVTQMGQEVILRCVPISNHLYFYWYRQILGQKVEFLVSFYNNEISEKSEIFDDQFSVERPDGSNFTLKIRSTKLEDSAMYFCASSGTGTGGFFGPGTRLTVL.

Turning to this clonotype: This clone may be a read error of a much larger clone one base away. CDR3 in amino acids: CASSLVREGQEQHF. As DNA, the CDR3 is TGTGCCAGCAGCTTAGTGCGGGAGGGCCAAGAGCAGCACTTC. The chain is built from TRBV7-8 and TRBJ2-7; 9 bases match TRBD2. This CDR3 is 14 amino acids long. Germline CDR1 is SGHVS and CDR2 is FQNEAQ.

The V call is TRBV9, the J call TRBJ1-2; D not certain. The CDR3 has 13 amino acids. V was trimmed by 2 bases and J by 4 bases, leaving 9 bases between them. Germline V gene data show CDR1 as SGDLS and CDR2 as YYNGEE. CDR3 sequence (DNA): TGTGCCAGCAGCGTGGCGGTTCGCTATGGCTACACCTTC. Encoded protein: CASSVAVRYGYTF.

The rearrangement links TRBV21-1 to TRBJ1-6; the table assigns TRBD1, which was not confirmed against the DNA. TRBV21-1 is an annotated pseudogene. This CDR3 spans 11 amino acids. CDR3 nucleotide sequence: TGTGCCAGTAAACAGGGGACACCCCTCCACTTT. Amino acids: CASKQGTPLHF.

This clonotype showed up just a few times. The J gene is TRBJ2-3, the V gene TRBV29-1; 7 bases line up with TRBD2. The CDR3 is made up of 17 amino acids. V shed 3 bases and J 1 base; nucleotides not matched to a gene: 13. Germline CDR1 reads SQVTM; CDR2 reads ANQGSEA. The CDR3 is CSVDSIRGDSGTDTQYF. Written as DNA, the CDR3 is TGCAGCGTTGATTCCATTCGGGGGGATTCGGGCACAGATACGCAGTATTTT.

This clonotype showed up just a few times. This sequence joins TRBV6-2 or TRBV6-3 and TRBJ2-1, with D perhaps TRBD1 (6 bases). Trimming took 2 bases from V and 5 from J, leaving 25 bases between them. The CDR3 extends over 19 amino acids. Germline CDR1 and CDR2: MNHEY and SVGEGT. DNA of the CDR3: TGTGCCAGCAGTTACCCCAAAGCCAGGGGAACTATGGGACACAATGAGCAGTTCTTC. Its protein is CASSYPKARGTMGHNEQFF.

This clonotype came up many times. The chain has TRBV4-3 and TRBJ2-2; TRBD2 matches at 7 bases. Germline CDR1 LGHNA, CDR2 YSLEER. The CDR3 is made up of 18 amino acids. V was clipped by 0 bases and J by 3 bases; unmatched bases: 10. CDR3 sequence (DNA): TGCGCCAGCAGCCAAGATCGAGTTGCGGGAGTCGACACCGGGGAGCTGTTTTTT. Translated: CASSQDRVAGVDTGELFF.

In this sample, this clonotype turned up many times. The chain employs TRBV10-3 and TRBJ2-1; weak D call: TRBD2 (6 bases). Trimming took 0 bases from V and 4 from J, leaving 13 bases between them. This CDR3 contains 16 residues. Germline V gives CDR1 ENHRY, CDR2 SYGVKD. The CDR3 loop reads CAISESTRGLYNEQFF. The DNA for the CDR3 is TGTGCCATCAGTGAGTCGACTCGGGGACTTTACAATGAGCAGTTCTTC.

This clonotype appeared a few times. The chain combines TRBV12-3 or TRBV12-4 with TRBJ2-5; TRBD1 matches 9 bases. CDR3 length: 14 amino acids. V was clipped by 7 bases and J by 2 bases; unmatched bases: 5. Here the CDR3 reads CASTEGTGQETQYF. CDR3 nucleotide sequence: TGTGCCAGCACCGAGGGGACAGGGCAAGAGACCCAGTACTTC.

The gene calls are TRBV7-2 and TRBJ2-7; D remains unclear. In germline, CDR1 is SGHTA, CDR2 FQGNSA. The CDR3 covers 12 residues. The V gene lost 1 base and the J gene lost 4 bases, with 5 bases spanning the gap. The CDR3 DNA is TGTGCCAGCAGCTTAGTTTTGTACGAGCAGTACTTC. This encodes CASSLVLYEQYF.

The CDR3 bases are TGTGCCAGCAGGACTAGCACAGGCACCGGGGAGCTGTTTTTT. Protein product: CASRTSTGTGELFF. V usage is TRBV7-2 and J usage is TRBJ2-2, with 7 bases matching TRBD2. The ends lost 6 bases at V and 4 bases at J; junction bases unmatched: 5. There are 14 residues in the CDR3. Germline values: CDR1 SGHTA, CDR2 FQGNSA.

This chain links TRBV5-4 with TRBJ2-4; D is perhaps TRBD1 (5 bases). The CDR3 is 14 residues long. Germline CDR1 is SGHNT and CDR2 is YYREEE (reference sequence). V lost 0 bases, J lost 6 bases, and 10 bases lay in between. Here the CDR3 DNA reads TGTGCCAGCAGCTTGGAGGGGATGAGAAACATTCAGTACTTC. Protein product: CASSLEGMRNIQYF.

Ten or more counts support this clonotype. V gene TRBV19 combines with J gene TRBJ1-2; 8 bases are a match to TRBD1. Trimming removed 7 bases from V and 3 bases from J; junction bases left unmatched: 10. Per germline, CDR1 LNHDA and CDR2 SQIVND (reference sequence). This CDR3 is 15 amino acids long. CDR3 protein: CASTTGQANYYGYTF. CDR3 nucleotide sequence: TGTGCCAGTACCACGGGACAGGCCAACTACTATGGCTACACCTTC. Full variable domain (remainder filled in from reference TRBV19 and TRBJ1-2): DGGITQSPKYLFRKEGQNVTLSCEQNLNHDAMYWYRQDPGQGLRLIYYSQIVNDFQKGDIAEGYSVSREKKESFPLTVTSAQKNPTAFYLCASTTGQANYYGYTFGSGTRLTVV.

This clonotype was recorded at least ten times. This rearrangement joins TRBV28 to TRBJ2-5, with TRBD2 identical over 14 bases. V lost 6 bases and J lost 4; bases outside the gene matches: 4. The CDR3 loop spans 15 amino acids. CDR1 MDHEN and CDR2 SYDVKM come from the germline V gene. The CDR3 DNA is TGTGCCAGCAGGACTAGCGGGAGGGCCCGAGAGACCCAGTACTTC. Its translation is CASRTSGRARETQYF.

This clonotype occurred many times. The gene calls are TRBV15 and TRBJ2-5; tentatively, D is TRBD2 (5 bases). Germline CDR1 and CDR2: LNHNV and YYDKDF (reference sequence). This CDR3 has 14 residues. Trimming cost V 4 bases and J 6 bases, with 15 bases left between them. CDR3 DNA: TGTGCCACCAGCATGGGCCCGGACGGGAAGACCCAGTACTTC. Protein sequence: CATSMGPDGKTQYF.

This clonotype was observed at least ten times. This chain connects TRBV20-1 to TRBJ2-1, with unresolved D. Germline CDR1 is DFQATT and CDR2 is SNEGSKA (reference sequence). The CDR3 runs 11 residues. Trimming stripped 6 bases from V and 1 base from J, with 4 bases between. DNA for the CDR3: TGCAGTGCAAATTCCTACAATGAGCAGTTCTTC. Protein: CSANSYNEQFF.